This TCR beta chain emerged from a study of shared clonotypes between healthy human individuals. Study overall: Three CD4 naive, three CD4 memory, two CD8 naive and one CD8 memory plate were used per donor. Overall study findings and caveats: Clonotypes which were not shared had lower generation probabilities than clonotypes that all four donors shared.

The assay was carried out at the deep level. The sorted-subset replicate PCRs were given approximately 190 ng DNA, which is 31,000 or so T cell genomes. Profiling relied on immunoSEQ multiplex PCR, and the TCRdb table lists in-frame clones only, not all of them. Among 2 million to 2.5 million clones, over 85% were seen once, and the ten largest hold about 0.34%. The CDR3 totals 15 residues. Germline lookup yields CDR1 SGHKS and CDR2 YYEKEE (reference sequence). The V gene lost 1 base and the J gene lost 1 base, with 11 bases spanning the gap. On this clone: Its antigen is still unknown.

The chain carries TRBV5-5 and TRBJ1-1; no clear D gene. This TCR came from a man younger than 35 in good health. Some clones in this sample may be carry-over from other donors' samples. Sequenced: naive CD4+ T cells from PBMCs. Subset reported: CD45RA+ positively selected. The CDR3 DNA reads as TGTGCCAGCAGCTTGAATCCCCGGACGAACACTGAAGCTTTCTTT. It translates to CASSLNPRTNTEAFF.